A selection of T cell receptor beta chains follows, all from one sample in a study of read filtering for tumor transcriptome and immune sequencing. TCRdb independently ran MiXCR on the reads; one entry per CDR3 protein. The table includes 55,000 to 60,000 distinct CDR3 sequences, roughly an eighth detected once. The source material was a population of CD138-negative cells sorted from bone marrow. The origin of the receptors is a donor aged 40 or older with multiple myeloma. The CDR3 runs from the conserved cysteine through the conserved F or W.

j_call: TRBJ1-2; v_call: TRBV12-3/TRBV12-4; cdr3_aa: CASSSRDRVMDGYTF
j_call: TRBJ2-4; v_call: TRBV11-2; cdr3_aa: CASRETVDIAKNIQYF
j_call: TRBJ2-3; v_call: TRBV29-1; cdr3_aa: CSVQVRQGAGDTQYF
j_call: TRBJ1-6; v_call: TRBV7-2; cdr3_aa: CASSLGGTGTYSPPHF
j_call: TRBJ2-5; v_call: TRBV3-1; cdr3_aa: CASITSGGAETQYF
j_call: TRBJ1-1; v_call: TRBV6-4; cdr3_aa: CASSRGGSTEAFF
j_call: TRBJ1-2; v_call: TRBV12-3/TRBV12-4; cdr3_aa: CASSFRPANYGYTF
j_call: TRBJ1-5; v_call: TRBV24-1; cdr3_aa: CATSAAGGVGSQPQHF
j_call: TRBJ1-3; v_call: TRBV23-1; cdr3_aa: CASSQLRDKGNTMYF
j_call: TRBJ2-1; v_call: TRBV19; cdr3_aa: CASSITRGSSNEQFF
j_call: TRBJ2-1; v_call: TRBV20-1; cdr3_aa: CSASNEQFF
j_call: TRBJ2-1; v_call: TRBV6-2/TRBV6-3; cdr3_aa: CASSLGAGPYNEQFF
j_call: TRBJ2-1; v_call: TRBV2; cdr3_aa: CASRANEQFF
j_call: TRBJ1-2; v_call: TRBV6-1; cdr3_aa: CASSERGLYGYTF
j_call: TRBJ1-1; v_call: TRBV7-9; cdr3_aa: CAGISLGTEAFF
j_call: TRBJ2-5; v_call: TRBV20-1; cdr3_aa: CSAREQRETQYF
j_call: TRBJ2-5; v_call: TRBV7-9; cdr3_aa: CASSLGQIQETQYF
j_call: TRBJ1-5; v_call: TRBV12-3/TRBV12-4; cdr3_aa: CASSTQGVTQPQHF
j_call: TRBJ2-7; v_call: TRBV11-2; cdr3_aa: CASSLDLLSGYEQYF
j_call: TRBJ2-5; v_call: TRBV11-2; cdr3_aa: CASSFDGGAFESETQYF
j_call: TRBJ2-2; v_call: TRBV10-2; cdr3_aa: CASRGTGGSTGELFF
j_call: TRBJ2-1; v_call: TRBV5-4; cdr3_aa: CASTSNRGAGIVEQFF
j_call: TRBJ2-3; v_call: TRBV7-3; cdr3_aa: CASSLKVTARKDTQYF
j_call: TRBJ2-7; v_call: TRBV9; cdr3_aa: CASSVEGTGVYEQYF
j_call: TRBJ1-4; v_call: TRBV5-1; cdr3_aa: CASRSGTGSGKLFF
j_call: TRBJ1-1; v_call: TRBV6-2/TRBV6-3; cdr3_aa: CASSSGPRRTEAFF
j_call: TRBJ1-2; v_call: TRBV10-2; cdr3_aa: CASSESGGDGYTF
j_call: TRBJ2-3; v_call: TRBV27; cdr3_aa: CASSLSRTGFEDTQYF
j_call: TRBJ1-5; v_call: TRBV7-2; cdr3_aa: CASSRQDRGTGNQPQHF
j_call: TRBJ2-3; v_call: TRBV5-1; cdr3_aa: CASSSAAGSTDTQYF
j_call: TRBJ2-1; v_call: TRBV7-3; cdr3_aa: CASSRLAGTGAANEQFF
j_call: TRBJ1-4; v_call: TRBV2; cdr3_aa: CASRAGTDNEKLFF
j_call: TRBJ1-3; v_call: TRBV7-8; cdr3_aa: CASRLTELSGNTIYF
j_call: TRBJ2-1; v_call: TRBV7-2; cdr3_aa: CASSSRDRNWDEQFF
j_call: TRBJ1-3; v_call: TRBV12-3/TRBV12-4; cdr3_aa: CASSLNLGDTIYF
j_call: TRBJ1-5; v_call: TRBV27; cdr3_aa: CASRDSGANQPQHF
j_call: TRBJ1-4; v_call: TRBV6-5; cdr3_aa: CASSYSGGTNEKLFF
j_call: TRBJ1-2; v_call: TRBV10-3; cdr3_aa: CAISLGTDYGYTF
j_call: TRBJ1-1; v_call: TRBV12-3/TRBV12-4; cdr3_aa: CASSLRGEGNTEAFF
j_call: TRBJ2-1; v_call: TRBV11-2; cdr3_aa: CASSPEGQLSYNEQFF
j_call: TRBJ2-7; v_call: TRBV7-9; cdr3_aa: CASSQGGYSTYEQYF
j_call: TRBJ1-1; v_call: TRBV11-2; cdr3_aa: CASSPGRGFEAFF
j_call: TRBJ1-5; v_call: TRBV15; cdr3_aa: CATSREGGGQPQHF
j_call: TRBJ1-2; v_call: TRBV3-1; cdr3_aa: CASNRQGLDYGYTF
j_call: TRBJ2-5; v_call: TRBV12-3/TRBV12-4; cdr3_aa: CASSHQGGETQYF
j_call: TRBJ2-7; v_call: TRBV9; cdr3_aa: CASSPGTSGGPKAYEQYF
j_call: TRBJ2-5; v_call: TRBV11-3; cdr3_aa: CASSQGQEETQYF
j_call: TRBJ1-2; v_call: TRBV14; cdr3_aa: CASSQDKTAEYNYGYTF
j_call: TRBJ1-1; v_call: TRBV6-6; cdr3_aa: CASSLQGASGTEAFF
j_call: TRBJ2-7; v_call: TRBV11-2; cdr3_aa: CASSLNQNLRLSSQYF
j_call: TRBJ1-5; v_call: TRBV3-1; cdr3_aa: CASSALAVQPQHF
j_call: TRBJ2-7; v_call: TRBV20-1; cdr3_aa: CSADLGARTTEQYF
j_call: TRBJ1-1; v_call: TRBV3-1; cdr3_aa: CASSPPLREAFF